This is a list of T cell receptor beta chains from one sample in a study of blood T cell repertoires in COVID-19. TCRdb's copy holds only in-frame clones and misses some; the assay was immunoSEQ multiplex PCR. In the table there are approximately 89,000 clones, over 80% of which are singletons. Sequenced sample: peripheral blood. These receptors all stem from a woman aged 70-85 years with active or convalescent COVID-19. Each CDR3 is given with its conserved first and last residue. A D gene is named only where the DNA matches it firmly. Clone size is given for some rows only: seen once, a few or many times, or a class if the clone is expanded.

v_call	j_call	clone_size	d_call	cdr3_aa	cdr3_nt
TRBV7-2	TRBJ1-2	-	TRBD1	CASTLVGAGGIGYTF	TGTGCCAGTACCTTAGTCGGTGCAGGGGGGATTGGCTACACCTTC
TRBV19	TRBJ1-1	-	TRBD1	CASSVGQGTEAFF	TGTGCCAGTAGTGTCGGACAGGGGACTGAAGCTTTCTTT
TRBV7-2	TRBJ2-7	-	-	CASSPQDPIEQYF	TGTGCCAGCAGCCCACAGGACCCAATAGAGCAGTACTTC
TRBV6-2/TRBV6-3	TRBJ2-2	-	-	CASSSGLYTGELFF	TGTGCCAGCAGTTCGGGACTTTACACCGGGGAGCTGTTTTTT
TRBV2	TRBJ2-7	-	-	CASSTQQGYYEQYF	TGTGCCAGCAGTACCCAACAGGGCTACTACGAGCAGTACTTC
TRBV7-6	TRBJ2-1	-	TRBD1	CASSLSRGQGYNEQFF	TGTGCCAGCAGCTTAAGCCGCGGACAGGGCTACAATGAGCAGTTCTTC
TRBV2	TRBJ1-1	once	TRBD1	CASSIRQGFYTEAFF	TGTGCCAGCAGTATACGACAGGGGTTCTACACTGAAGCTTTCTTT
TRBV7-9	TRBJ1-5	-	-	CASSLGVPAGKRNQPQHF	TGTGCCAGCAGCTTAGGAGTGCCCGCAGGGAAGAGGAATCAGCCCCAGCATTTT
TRBV28	TRBJ1-6	few	TRBD1	CATHRLQGNQSPLHF	TGTGCCACCCACCGCTTACAGGGGAACCAATCACCCCTCCACTTT
TRBV18	TRBJ2-2	-	TRBD2	CASSYGGANSNTGELFF	TGTGCCAGCTCCTACGGGGGGGCGAACTCGAACACCGGGGAGCTGTTTTTT
TRBV19	TRBJ1-2	-	-	CASSIAASHYGYTF	TGTGCCAGTAGTATAGCAGCGTCCCACTATGGCTACACCTTC
TRBV5-1	TRBJ2-3	once	TRBD2	CASSLGGHGGALSTDTQYF	TGCGCCAGCAGCCTTGGCGGACACGGGGGGGCCCTAAGCACAGATACGCAGTATTTT
TRBV24-1	TRBJ2-1	-	-	CATSGEAYNEQFF	TGTGCCACCAGCGGGGAGGCCTACAATGAGCAGTTCTTC
TRBV4-2	TRBJ1-5	few	-	CASSHPGSNQPQHF	TGTGCCAGCAGCCACCCGGGATCTAATCAGCCCCAGCATTTT
TRBV7-6	TRBJ1-3	-	TRBD1	CASSLAVDRVSGNTIYF	TGTGCCAGCAGCTTAGCCGTCGACAGGGTGTCCGGAAACACCATATATTTT
TRBV4-3	TRBJ2-7	-	TRBD1	CASSQEQTGGIPYF	TGCGCCAGCAGCCAAGAACAGACAGGGGGGATTCCGTACTTC
TRBV28	TRBJ1-5	-	TRBD1	CASSLRTGVGNQPQHF	TGTGCCAGCAGTCTCAGGACAGGGGTAGGCAATCAGCCCCAGCATTTT
TRBV10-3	TRBJ1-5	-	TRBD1	CAISESGQGNQPQHF	TGTGCCATCAGTGAGTCAGGACAGGGTAATCAGCCCCAGCATTTT
TRBV18	TRBJ2-7	once	TRBD1	CASSPHLDRVYEQYF	TGTGCCAGCTCACCACACCTGGACAGGGTCTACGAGCAGTACTTC
TRBV5-6	TRBJ1-3	once	TRBD1	CASSPLTPGQGSGNTIYF	TGTGCCAGCAGCCCACTAACCCCGGGACAGGGGAGTGGAAACACCATATATTTT
TRBV28	TRBJ1-5	-	-	CASSPYFGVDQPQHF	TGTGCCAGCAGTCCCTACTTCGGGGTGGACCAGCCCCAGCATTTT
TRBV7-9	TRBJ1-2	-	TRBD1	CASSPGGQGVLYGYTF	TGTGCCAGCAGCCCAGGTGGACAGGGGGTACTCTATGGCTACACCTTC
TRBV7-2	TRBJ1-1	-	-	CASSFYSGLNTEAFF	TGTGCCAGCAGCTTTTACTCGGGATTGAACACTGAAGCTTTCTTT
TRBV5-4	TRBJ1-2	-	TRBD1	CASRKDREYGYTF	TGTGCCAGCAGAAAGGACAGGGAGTATGGCTACACCTTC
TRBV6-5	TRBJ1-2	-	-	CASSVNRQTTF	TGTGCCAGCAGCGTTAATCGACAGACCACCTTC
TRBV29-1	TRBJ2-3	-	TRBD1	CSVSQGDTQYF	TGCAGCGTATCACAGGGGGATACGCAGTATTTT
TRBV2	TRBJ2-7	-	-	CASSEGSSYEQYF	TGTGCCAGCAGTGAAGGTAGCTCCTACGAGCAGTACTTC
TRBV7-2	TRBJ1-2	-	-	CASSLRPGDGYTF	TGTGCCAGCAGCTTGAGGCCTGGCGATGGCTACACCTTC
TRBV5-1	TRBJ2-5	-	-	CASSLYGSETQYF	TGCGCCAGCAGCTTGTACGGGTCAGAGACCCAGTACTTC
TRBV6-2/TRBV6-3	TRBJ2-5	-	TRBD2	CASSSSGGIQETQYF	TGTGCCAGCAGTTCGTCGGGGGGAATCCAAGAGACCCAGTACTTC
TRBV6-2/TRBV6-3	TRBJ2-1	-	-	CASSKYERTYNEQFF	TGTGCCAGCAGCAAGTACGAGAGGACCTACAATGAGCAGTTCTTC
TRBV5-5	TRBJ1-2	-	TRBD1	CASIRTGNYGYTF	TGTGCCAGCATCAGGACAGGGAACTATGGCTACACCTTC
TRBV10-3	TRBJ2-1	-	TRBD2	CAISDSGGEYNEQFF	TGTGCCATCAGTGACAGCGGGGGCGAATACAATGAGCAGTTCTTC
TRBV11-2	TRBJ1-2	-	-	CASSPSGATADYGYTF	TGTGCCAGCAGCCCCTCAGGCGCAACGGCCGACTATGGCTACACCTTC
TRBV10-2	TRBJ1-4	-	-	CASSPSGINEKLFF	TGCGCCAGCAGCCCCTCCGGGATAAATGAAAAACTGTTTTTT
TRBV7-2	TRBJ1-5	-	-	CASSLDGSSNQPQHF	TGTGCCAGCAGCTTAGACGGGTCAAGCAATCAGCCCCAGCATTTT
TRBV24-1	TRBJ2-7	few	TRBD1	CATSDSGGQGKYEQYF	TGTGCCACCAGTGATTCCGGGGGACAGGGAAAGTACGAGCAGTACTTC
TRBV28	TRBJ2-3	few	TRBD1	CASSPDRVPDTQYF	TGTGCCAGCAGTCCGGACAGGGTCCCAGATACGCAGTATTTT
TRBV7-9	TRBJ2-3	-	TRBD2	CASSLNLAGTDTQYF	TGTGCCAGCAGCCTAAACCTAGCGGGCACAGATACGCAGTATTTT
TRBV7-2	TRBJ1-6	-	-	CASSLVWSEALHF	TGTGCCAGCAGCTTAGTTTGGTCCGAGGCCCTCCACTTT
TRBV7-2	TRBJ1-1	-	-	CASSRGAGMNTEAFF	TGTGCCAGCAGCAGAGGGGCGGGAATGAACACTGAAGCTTTCTTT
TRBV9	TRBJ2-4	-	TRBD1	CASSVGTGGGEAKNIQYF	TGTGCCAGCAGCGTAGGGACAGGGGGAGGAGAAGCCAAAAACATTCAGTACTTC
TRBV12-3/TRBV12-4	TRBJ1-4	-	-	CASSRSGSEKLFF	TGTGCCAGCAGTAGGTCCGGGTCGGAAAAACTGTTTTTT
TRBV5-1	TRBJ2-7	-	-	CASSLGPGAYEQYF	TGCGCCAGCAGCTTGGGTCCGGGGGCCTACGAGCAGTACTTC
TRBV7-2	TRBJ1-3	-	-	CASSPSGGIGNTIYF	TGTGCCAGCAGCCCCAGCGGGGGCATCGGAAACACCATATATTTT
TRBV19	TRBJ1-2	-	TRBD1	CASTRTGAVYGYTF	TGTGCCAGCACCAGGACAGGGGCCGTCTATGGCTACACCTTC
TRBV12-3/TRBV12-4	TRBJ1-1	few	-	CASSLSEGKAFF	TGTGCCAGCAGTTTATCGGAGGGGAAGGCTTTCTTT
TRBV3-1/TRBV3-2	TRBJ1-5	-	-	CASSPSSSNQPQHF	TGTGCCAGCAGCCCCAGTTCTAGCAATCAGCCCCAGCATTTT
TRBV15	TRBJ1-3	-	TRBD1	CATSRGTGGYGNTIYF	TGTGCCACCAGCAGAGGGACAGGGGGCTATGGAAACACCATATATTTT
TRBV19	TRBJ2-3	-	TRBD2	CASSTPGGGTDTQYF	TGTGCCAGTAGTACCCCCGGGGGGGGCACAGATACGCAGTATTTT
TRBV5-4	TRBJ2-2	-	TRBD1	CASSPTLGQGAVGELFF	TGTGCCAGCAGCCCCACTCTGGGACAGGGGGCGGTGGGGGAGCTGTTTTTT
TRBV7-2	TRBJ2-1	-	TRBD2	CASSSYSGGADEQFF	TGTGCCAGCAGCTCATATAGCGGGGGGGCCGATGAGCAGTTCTTC